The rows below give T cell receptor beta chains drawn from one sample of a study of T cell changes during pregnancy in multiple sclerosis. The method was immunoSEQ multiplex PCR; TCRdb's version includes in-frame clones alone and lacks a portion of them. This sample has approximately 32,000 clones, with 89% found just once. The sequencing used CD8+ T cells from peripheral blood mononuclear cells, collected in the second trimester of pregnancy. The receptors derive from a female donor with multiple sclerosis, enrolled in a pregnancy study. The CDR3 runs from the conserved cysteine through the conserved F or W.

>TRBJ2-1|TRBV5-1
CASRDTFSYNEQFF
>TRBJ2-5|TRBV6-6
CASSYSYPYQETQYF
>TRBJ2-5|TRBV10-2
CASRGLAVQETQYF
>TRBJ2-7|TRBV5-1
CASSLEGGEQYF
>TRBJ1-5|TRBV4-1
CASSHDGTTSNQPQHF
>TRBJ2-4|TRBV15
CATSRDTDIQYF
>TRBJ2-7|TRBV5-1
CASRLASGASYEQYF
>TRBJ1-3|TRBV28
CASSFQVSTPTIYF
>TRBJ2-2|TRBV6-5
CASSYSPGDTGELFF
>TRBJ2-4|TRBV27
CASSTHGQGENIQYF
>TRBJ1-1|TRBV19
CASSMGPGTPEAFF
>TRBJ2-3|TRBV9
CASSDLSVGGSSTDTQYF
>TRBJ1-1|TRBV7-9
CASSPGLAEAFF
>TRBJ1-1|TRBV7-9
CASSALQGARLEAFF
>TRBJ2-4|TRBV9
CASSASGGGDIQYF
>TRBJ1-2|TRBV2
CASIENPRNGYTF
>TRBJ1-1|TRBV27
CASRITANTEAFF
>TRBJ1-1|TRBV6-1
CASSALTASLGAFF
>TRBJ2-1|TRBV6-1
CASSEGSGTYNEQFF
>TRBJ2-7|TRBV29-1
CSVELAISSYEQYF
>TRBJ2-5|TRBV7-9
CASGLGLGPPQYF
>TRBJ2-1|TRBV9
CASSGPKDGRDNEQFF
>TRBJ1-2|TRBV2
CASSEEQNHGYTF
>TRBJ2-5|TRBV13
CASSPDRVETQYF
>TRBJ1-6|TRBV9
CASSVEGKQGYSPLHF
>TRBJ2-7|TRBV5-3
CARSLGTETGVYEQYF
>TRBJ2-5|TRBV27
CASSQLAGDQETQYF
>TRBJ2-3|TRBV7-9
CASSLWLAGGYNTDTQYF
>TRBJ2-1|TRBV9
CASSVGGGTMWQFF
>TRBJ1-2|TRBV9
CASSAPHSGVYNGYTF
>TRBJ1-2|TRBV4-1
CASSSWSDYGYTF
>TRBJ2-1|TRBV9
CASSVASGGIDEQFF
>TRBJ2-4|TRBV2
CASSEGTSGRKVYF
>TRBJ2-7|TRBV5-1
CASSLTVSSYEQYF
>TRBJ2-7|TRBV10-3
CAISPDRPTHEQYF
>TRBJ2-1|TRBV5-5
CASSFGDYNEQFF
>TRBJ2-7|TRBV5-1
CASSLGDWADEQYF
>TRBJ2-7|TRBV28
CASSFGLAGVEQYF
>TRBJ2-5|TRBV9
CASSPRKAGGRGETQYF
>TRBJ2-2|TRBV5-4
CASSLKREWEIGELFF
>TRBJ1-4|TRBV9
CASSAGQATNEKLFF
>TRBJ1-2|TRBV28
CASSFTHRGQGYTF
>TRBJ2-1|TRBV6-4
CASSDSSDRGGSEQFF
>TRBJ2-1|TRBV5-1
CASSLEGLAGAEQFF
>TRBJ1-2|TRBV15
CATSRGQSPNYGYTF
>TRBJ1-1|TRBV7-9
CASSLQKDRKAFF
>TRBJ2-7|TRBV4-1
CASSYSQGPYNEQYF
>TRBJ2-3|TRBV2
CASSERRASTDTQYF
>TRBJ1-6|TRBV2
CASRTDRERSYNSPLHF
>TRBJ2-5|TRBV7-9
CASSDPGGETQYF
>TRBJ2-7|TRBV5-5
CASSLGTGGTYEQYF
>TRBJ1-1|TRBV7-9
CASSLAPEAFF
>TRBJ2-7|TRBV7-2
CASSLDRRYYEQYF
>TRBJ2-7|TRBV18
CASSPPEGPTYEQYF
>TRBJ2-1|TRBV2
CASSEGTGGIYNEQFF
>TRBJ2-7|TRBV2
CASTVGGGNEQYF
>TRBJ2-7|TRBV28
CASSLSFEQYF
>TRBJ2-1|TRBV27
CASSLRAGVIYNEQFF
>TRBJ2-1|TRBV27
CASSFTSGGAYNEQFF
>TRBJ1-5|TRBV21-1
CASSRGADRGPNQPQHF